The sequence of this TCR beta chain was determined in a study of T cell responses to AZD1222 COVID-19 vaccine. Study-level findings and limits: The study reported that nearly half of spike-specific TCRs target unmutated variant regions.

This table comes from immunoSEQ multiplex PCR, and its TCRdb copy is limited to in-frame clones, with some not included. Of some 87,000 clones in the sample, around 91% are singletons; the top ten hold around 5%. In the case of this clone: Its specificity is not known.

Source: peripheral blood, taken on day 0 of MenACWY control vaccination. The clonotype comes from an adult in good health.

CDR3 amino acids: CASSLYLRHGYTF. The CDR3 DNA reads TGTGCCAGCAGCTTATACTTAAGGCATGGCTACACCTTC. The chain links TRBV7-9 to TRBJ1-2; the D is unclear. Germline V gene lookup returns CDR1 SEHNR and CDR2 FQNEAQ (reference sequence). The CDR3 has 13 residues. The V end was cut by 2 bases, the J end by 6 bases, with 10 bases between.